Below, 17 T cell receptor beta chains from the same sample are listed, as sequenced in a study of blood T cell repertoires in COVID-19. Data came from immunoSEQ multiplex PCR; TCRdb stores just in-frame clones and leaves some out. The data show approximately 170,000 clones, less than 90% seen once. Sample: peripheral blood. Receptors were obtained from a woman in her 70s with COVID-19, enrolled during active disease.

This clone was observed a handful of times. V gene TRBV2 combines with J gene TRBJ1-1, with D hard to call. CDR3 length equals 13 residues. The germline V gene has CDR1 SNHLY and CDR2 FYNNEI. Deletions cut 7 bases from V and 1 base from J, with 10 bases between. The CDR3 is CASMADSNTEAFF. The CDR3 DNA reads as TGTGCCAGCATGGCGGACTCGAACACTGAAGCTTTCTTT. Drawing the rest from reference TRBV2 and TRBJ1-1, the complete variable domain is EPEVTQTPSHQVTQMGQEVILRCVPISNHLYFYWYRQILGQKVEFLVSFYNNEISEKSEIFDDQFSVERPDGSNFTLKIRSTKLEDSAMYFCASMADSNTEAFFGQGTRLTVV.

The V and J genes are TRBV3-1 (or the pseudogene TRBV3-2) and TRBJ2-5; D perhaps matches TRBD1 (6 bases). Trimming took off 6 bases at V and 2 bases at J, with 16 bases between the two ends. The CDR3 spans 15 residues. Germline V gives CDR1 LGHDT, CDR2 YNNKEL (reference sequence). The CDR3 nucleotides are TGTGCCAGCAGGCCCTCGGGGACACCGCAAGAGACCCAGTACTTC. Translation gives CASRPSGTPQETQYF.

The chain has TRBV19 and TRBJ2-7; 10 nucleotides line up with TRBD1. With 5 bases clipped from V and 5 bases from J, the junction kept 18 bases outside the gene matches. The CDR3 spans 18 residues. The V gene's germline CDR1 is LNHDA and CDR2 SQIVND (reference sequence). The CDR3 loop reads CASSPMALSTGGMNEQYF. The CDR3 region has the DNA TGTGCCAGTAGTCCGATGGCCCTATCGACAGGGGGCATGAACGAGCAGTACTTC.

The chain couples TRBV5-6 to TRBJ2-1; 9 bases align to TRBD1. After removal of 2 bases from V and 4 bases from J, the junction contained 7 bases not matched to a gene. The CDR3 covers 16 residues. The germline CDR1 and CDR2 sequences are SGHDT and YYEEEE. The CDR3: CASSFGQGTYYNEQFF. In DNA, the CDR3 is TGTGCCAGCAGCTTCGGACAGGGGACTTATTACAATGAGCAGTTCTTC.

This chain connects TRBV27 to TRBJ2-7; TRBD2 aligns across 13 bases. Germline CDR1 and CDR2: MNHEY and SMNVEV (reference sequence). V dropped 5 bases and J dropped 2; count of bases not matched to a gene: 6. The CDR3 length is 16 residues. The CDR3 DNA follows: TGTGCCAGCAGTCTACTGACTAGCGGGAGGACCTACGAGCAGTACTTC. Encoded protein: CASSLLTSGRTYEQYF.

V is TRBV5-6 and J is TRBJ2-3; D is possibly TRBD1 (5 bases). Germline V lookup: CDR1 SGHDT, CDR2 YYEEEE. V was shortened by 2 bases and J by 7 bases, with 17 bases between the two germline ends. The CDR3 consists of 15 residues. The CDR3 DNA is TGTGCCAGCAGCTTATTGGGGCCCCGTCAATATACGCAGTATTTT. Its protein product is CASSLLGPRQYTQYF.

This chain joins TRBV19 and TRBJ2-6; D not resolved. From germline, CDR1 is LNHDA and CDR2 SQIVND (reference sequence). V shed 2 bases and J shed 0 bases, with 17 bases lying between them. CDR3 length equals 19 residues. The CDR3 reads CASSIRGVMTSSGANVLTF. The CDR3 DNA sequence: TGTGCCAGTAGTATAAGAGGCGTCATGACCAGCTCTGGGGCCAACGTCCTGACTTTC.

The V gene is TRBV11-3, the J gene TRBJ2-7, with a tentative D call TRBD1 (7 bases). Germline V gene sequence: CDR1 SGHNT, CDR2 YENEEA. Trimming stripped 4 bases from V and 5 bases from J, with 15 bases between. The CDR3 extends over 14 amino acids. CDR3 nucleotide sequence: TGTGCCAGCAGCTCAGGGGGAGGAGATAACGAGCAGTACTTC. As protein: CASSSGGGDNEQYF.

V and J are TRBV19 and TRBJ2-2, with D uncertain. This CDR3 spans 13 amino acids. V dropped 3 bases and J dropped 7 bases, with 9 bases sitting between them. Germline values: CDR1 LNHDA, CDR2 SQIVND (reference sequence). The CDR3 loop is CASSIRGGGELFF. Written as DNA, the CDR3 is TGTGCCAGTAGTATTAGAGGTGGCGGGGAGCTGTTTTTT.

The rearrangement uses TRBV5-1 and TRBJ1-1, with 8 positions matching TRBD1. The CDR3 contains 13 residues. The junction had 4 bases not matched to a gene; V was cut back by 4 bases and J by 5 bases. Per the germline V gene, CDR1 is SGHRS and CDR2 is YFSETQ. This CDR3 reads CASSAGGWTEAFF. The CDR3 nucleotides are TGCGCCAGCAGCGCAGGGGGCTGGACTGAAGCTTTCTTT.

The chain has TRBV7-9 and TRBJ2-7; D is unclear. CDR3 size: 14 residues. Germline CDR1 reads SEHNR; CDR2 reads FQNEAQ (reference sequence). V was cut by 5 bases and J by 3 bases, with 14 bases left in between. In nucleotides, the CDR3 is TGTGCCAGCAGCCCCGGTGGCGGATTCTACGAGCAGTACTTC. Translating gives CASSPGGGFYEQYF.

The J gene is TRBJ1-1, the V gene TRBV11-2; D not certain. CDR1 is SGHAT, CDR2 FQNNGV, per germline. CDR3 size: 13 residues. V was clipped by 0 bases and J by 7 bases, with 9 bases between them. CDR3 sequence: CASSLDRVGEAFF. The DNA for the CDR3 is TGTGCCAGCAGCTTAGATCGGGTCGGTGAAGCTTTCTTT. The full variable domain, in which reference TRBV11-2 and TRBJ1-1 provide the parts outside the CDR3, is EAGVAQSPRYKIIEKRQSVAFWCNPISGHATLYWYQQILGQGPKLLIQFQNNGVVDDSQLPKDRFSAERLKGVDSTLKIQPAKLEDSAVYLCASSLDRVGEAFFGQGTRLTVV.

The chain has TRBV7-6 and TRBJ1-5; D remains unclear. Germline values: CDR1 SGHVS, CDR2 FNYEAQ. The V end was cut by 5 bases, the J end by 2 bases, with 13 bases between. The CDR3 has 15 residues. DNA for the CDR3: TGTGCCAGCAGCCTCGGAGTGTACGGCAATCAGCCCCAGCATTTT. Its translation: CASSLGVYGNQPQHF.

This clone was recorded only once. The rearrangement joins TRBV5-1 to TRBJ2-3, with TRBD2 matching 7 bases. The V gene end was trimmed by 3 bases and the J gene end by 7 bases; junction bases not matched to a gene: 11. This CDR3 has 15 amino acids. Germline CDR1 is SGHRS and CDR2 is YFSETQ. As DNA, the CDR3 is TGCGCCAGCAGCTCAAGCGGGACGGGGATGAATACGCAGTATTTT. Its protein is CASSSSGTGMNTQYF.

The gene calls are TRBV15 and TRBJ2-5; 10 nucleotides align to TRBD2. This CDR3 is 22 amino acids long. With V trimmed by 0 bases and J by 6 bases, 25 bases remained unmatched. Germline lookup yields CDR1 LNHNV and CDR2 YYDKDF (reference sequence). Written as DNA, the CDR3 is TGTGCCACCAGCAGAGATACCTCCCAGGAAGGGGGATTGAGCGGGAGGGGCAAGACCCAGTACTTC. This codes for CATSRDTSQEGGLSGRGKTQYF.

This sequence joins TRBV7-8 and TRBJ1-3, with D possibly matching TRBD1 (6 bases). CDR3 length: 16 amino acids. Trimming took off 4 bases at V and 0 bases at J, with 13 bases between the two ends. Germline V gene data show CDR1 as SGHVS and CDR2 as FQNEAQ. The chain's CDR3 is CASSSPRDNSGNTIYF. The CDR3, as DNA: TGTGCCAGCAGCTCACCCCGGGACAACTCTGGAAACACCATATATTTT.

The V gene is TRBV14, the J gene TRBJ1-6, with a tentative D call TRBD1 (5 bases). The length of the CDR3 is 15 residues. V was pared by 1 base and J by 14 bases, with 18 bases between. Germline lookup yields CDR1 SGHDN and CDR2 FVKESK. This CDR3 is CASSQALLSGTTLHF. CDR3 DNA: TGTGCCAGCAGCCAAGCCCTGCTGTCCGGGACTACCCTCCACTTT. Supplemented by reference TRBV14 and TRBJ1-6, the full variable domain reads EAGVTQFPSHSVIEKGQTVTLRCDPISGHDNLYWYRRVMGKEIKFLLHFVKESKQDESGMPNNRFLAERTGGTYSTLKVQPAELEDSGVYFCASSQALLSGTTLHFGNGTRLTVT.